This T cell receptor (beta chain) was captured in a study of blood T cells in healthy people across ages. Germline CDR1 reads DFQATT; CDR2 reads SNEGSKA (reference sequence). CDR3 size: 16 residues. The trim removed 3 bases at V and 2 bases at J, leaving 11 bases unmatched. Donors gave roughly 10 milliliters of peripheral blood apiece. The authors ran a second PCR of about 7 to 12 cycles using a sample-barcoded 5' primer and a J-beta primer mix. At least 2.5 million CDR3-containing paired-end reads were obtained per sample. TCRdb ran MiXCR on the 5' RACE reads and lists one entry per CDR3 protein. The sample yields about 800,000 distinct CDR3 sequences, approximately 25% seen once. Study-wide findings and caveats: Naive T cell percentage strongly correlated with TCR beta diversity.

This clonotype was recorded a few times. Its antigen is not known. The sample also formed part of further work on T cells of mothers and their children. From that study: The people who donated were a few healthy Caucasian mothers and their six children.

The chain uses TRBV20-1 and TRBJ2-3, with 7 bases identical to TRBD2. The TCR sequence derives from a boy younger than 18 in good health. Sequences were obtained from blood. CDR3 DNA sequence: TGCAGTGCTAGTTCGGCGGGAGTCCTATCCACAGATACGCAGTATTTT. Amino acid sequence: CSASSAGVLSTDTQYF.